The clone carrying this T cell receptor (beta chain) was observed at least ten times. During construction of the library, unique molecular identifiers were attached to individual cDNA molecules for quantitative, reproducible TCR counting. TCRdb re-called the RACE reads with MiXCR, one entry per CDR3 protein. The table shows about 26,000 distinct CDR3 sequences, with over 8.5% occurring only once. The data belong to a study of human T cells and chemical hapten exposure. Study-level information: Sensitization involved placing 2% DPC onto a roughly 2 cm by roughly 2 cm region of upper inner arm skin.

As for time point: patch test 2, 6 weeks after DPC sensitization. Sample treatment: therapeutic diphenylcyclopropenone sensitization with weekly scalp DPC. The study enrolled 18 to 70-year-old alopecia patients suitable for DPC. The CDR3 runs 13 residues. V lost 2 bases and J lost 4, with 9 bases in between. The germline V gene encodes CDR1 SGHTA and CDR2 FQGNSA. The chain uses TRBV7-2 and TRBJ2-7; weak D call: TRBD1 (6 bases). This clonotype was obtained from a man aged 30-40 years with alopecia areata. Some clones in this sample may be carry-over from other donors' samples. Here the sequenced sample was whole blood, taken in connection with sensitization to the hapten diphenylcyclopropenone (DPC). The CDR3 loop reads CASSLSRGYEQYF. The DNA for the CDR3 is TGTGCCAGCAGCTTAAGCAGGGGTTACGAGCAGTACTTC.